This T cell receptor beta chain was documented in a study of naive and memory T cell subsets. Study-wide results and limits: Naive and memory repertoire findings lacked a ground truth for validation.

An equimolar mix of two oligonucleotides served as the beta constant-region primer for TRBC1 and TRBC2. Ligation attached a single-stranded oligonucleotide with a 12-nucleotide UMI and the SP2 primer to the cDNA 3' end. TCRdb ran MiXCR on the UMI-ligation and nested PCR reads and lists one entry per CDR3 protein. Of roughly 20,000 distinct CDR3 sequences listed, 9.5% to 12% are singletons. Cells stained for CD3, CD4, CD8, CD45RA, CD27 and viability were sorted into four CD45RA/CD27 subsets. This clonotype appeared many times. Its antigen is not known. This receptor was taken from a human donor in good health. The material sequenced was central memory CD8+ T cells from blood.

Here the CDR3 DNA reads TGCAGTGCTCTGGCGGGCATCGCGGGAGGCGAGCAGTACTTC. Translated, it gives CSALAGIAGGEQYF. This chain connects TRBV20-1 to TRBJ2-7, with TRBD2 matching over 8 bases. V shed 5 bases and J 6 bases; nucleotides not matched to a gene: 12. The CDR3 covers 14 residues. The germline gives CDR1 DFQATT, CDR2 SNEGSKA (reference sequence).